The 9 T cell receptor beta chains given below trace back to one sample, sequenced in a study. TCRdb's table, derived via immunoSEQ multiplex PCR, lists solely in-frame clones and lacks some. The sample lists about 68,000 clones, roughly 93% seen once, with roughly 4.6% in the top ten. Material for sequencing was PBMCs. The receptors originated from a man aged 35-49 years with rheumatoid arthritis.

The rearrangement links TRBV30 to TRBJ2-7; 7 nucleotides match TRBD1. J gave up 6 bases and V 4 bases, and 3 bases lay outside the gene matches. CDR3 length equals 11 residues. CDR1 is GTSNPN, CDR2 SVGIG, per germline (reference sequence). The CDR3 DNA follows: TGTGCCTGGACAGGGGGAAGCGAGCAGTACTTC. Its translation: CAWTGGSEQYF. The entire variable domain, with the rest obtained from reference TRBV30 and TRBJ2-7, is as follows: SQTIHQWPATLVQPVGSPLSLECTVEGTSNPNLYWYRQAAGRGLQLLFYSVGIGQISSEVPQNLSASRPQDRQFILSSKKLLLSDSGFYLCAWTGGSEQYFGPGTRLTVT.

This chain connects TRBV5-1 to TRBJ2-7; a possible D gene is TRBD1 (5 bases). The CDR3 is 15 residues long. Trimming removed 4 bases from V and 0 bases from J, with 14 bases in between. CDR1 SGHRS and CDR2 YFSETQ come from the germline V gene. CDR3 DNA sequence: TGCGCCAGCAGCCCCGGGTCAGGGCACTCCTACGAGCAGTACTTC. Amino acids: CASSPGSGHSYEQYF. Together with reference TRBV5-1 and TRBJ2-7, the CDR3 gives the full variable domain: KAGVTQTPRYLIKTRGQQVTLSCSPISGHRSVSWYQQTPGQGLQFLFEYFSETQRNKGNFPGRFSGRQFSNSRSEMNVSTLELGDSALYLCASSPGSGHSYEQYFGPGTRLTVT.

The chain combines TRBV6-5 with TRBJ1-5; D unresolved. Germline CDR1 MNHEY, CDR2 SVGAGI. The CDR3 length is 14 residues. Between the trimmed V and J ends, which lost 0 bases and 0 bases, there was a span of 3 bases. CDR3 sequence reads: CASSYSGSNQPQHF. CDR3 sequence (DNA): TGTGCCAGCAGTTACTCGGGTAGCAATCAGCCCCAGCATTTT.

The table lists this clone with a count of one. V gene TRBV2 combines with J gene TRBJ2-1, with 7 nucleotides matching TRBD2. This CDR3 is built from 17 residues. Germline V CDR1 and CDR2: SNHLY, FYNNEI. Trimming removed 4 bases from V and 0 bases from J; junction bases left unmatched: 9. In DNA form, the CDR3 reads TGTGCCAGCAGTGGCGGTCGGGGAGGGAGCTCCTACAATGAGCAGTTCTTC. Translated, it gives CASSGGRGGSSYNEQFF.

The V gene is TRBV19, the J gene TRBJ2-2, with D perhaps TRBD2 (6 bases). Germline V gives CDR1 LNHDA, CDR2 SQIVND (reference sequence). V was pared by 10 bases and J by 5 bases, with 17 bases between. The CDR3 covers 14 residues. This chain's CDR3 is CAIGDLGRTGELFF. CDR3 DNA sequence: TGTGCCATTGGGGACCTCGGGAGAACCGGGGAGCTGTTTTTT. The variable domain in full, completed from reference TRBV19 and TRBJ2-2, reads DGGITQSPKYLFRKEGQNVTLSCEQNLNHDAMYWYRQDPGQGLRLIYYSQIVNDFQKGDIAEGYSVSREKKESFPLTVTSAQKNPTAFYLCAIGDLGRTGELFFGEGSRLTVL.

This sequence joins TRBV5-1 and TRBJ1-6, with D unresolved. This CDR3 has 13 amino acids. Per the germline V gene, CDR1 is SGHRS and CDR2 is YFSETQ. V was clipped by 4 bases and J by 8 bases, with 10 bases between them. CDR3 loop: CASSERPDSPLHF. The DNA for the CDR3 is TGCGCCAGCAGCGAGCGACCCGATTCACCCCTCCACTTT.

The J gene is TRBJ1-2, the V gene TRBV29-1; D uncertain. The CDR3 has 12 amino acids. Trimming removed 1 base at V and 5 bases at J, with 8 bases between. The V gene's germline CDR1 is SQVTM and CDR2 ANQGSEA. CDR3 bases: TGCAGCGTTGAAGGGGCAGTTTATGGCTACACCTTC. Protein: CSVEGAVYGYTF.

The DNA for the CDR3 is TGTGCCACCAGGGCCGCTAGCACAGATACGCAGTATTTT. It encodes CATRAASTDTQYF. The gene calls are TRBV24-1 and TRBJ2-3; D ambiguous. The CDR3 is made up of 13 amino acids. Between the trimmed V and J ends, which lost 7 bases and 0 bases, there was a span of 7 bases. Germline values: CDR1 KGHDR, CDR2 SFDVKD.

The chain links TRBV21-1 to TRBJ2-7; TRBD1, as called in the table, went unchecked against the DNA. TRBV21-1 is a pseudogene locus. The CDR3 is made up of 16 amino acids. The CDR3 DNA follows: TGTGCCAGCAGCAACCATTCCGGGACAGGATTGTACGAGCAGTACTTC. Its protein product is CASSNHSGTGLYEQYF.